These 7 T cell receptor delta chains originate from one sample sequenced in a study of Vδ1+ human thymocytes. Study-wide points: Thymic TRG and TRD repertoires appeared highly polyclonal.

Sequences come from RNA converted to cDNA by reverse transcription. CDR3 amplicons came from multiplex PCR with pooled V-gene forward and constant-region reverse primers. TCRdb re-processed the multiplex PCR reads using CATT. The table records 54,000 or so delta-chain clones, around a sixth of them present only once. No antigens are known for them. The sequenced material came from Vdelta1+ gamma-delta thymocytes from the thymus. Specified subset: FACS-sorted CD3+ TCRalphabeta- TCRVdelta1+ TCRVdelta2- thymocytes. The receptors stem from a boy younger than two who had congenital heart surgery.

A few counts support this clone. The chain has TRDV1 and TRDJ1; 7 nucleotides line up with TRDD2. The CDR3 sequence is 16 residues long. CDR1 and CDR2 (germline): TSWWSYY, QGS. Trimming cost V 3 bases and J 11 bases; bases outside gene matches: 18. CDR3 bases: TGTGCTCTTGGGGAGGCTCTCCTTCCTCCGCACGAGAGGCTCATCTTT. Residues: CALGEALLPPHERLIF.

The chain combines TRDV1 with TRDJ1; D gene ambiguous. Per the germline V gene, CDR1 is TSWWSYY and CDR2 is QGS. There are 13 residues in the CDR3. Trimming stripped 3 bases from V and 9 bases from J, with 14 bases between. The CDR3 sequence: CALGDPPVGELIF. The CDR3 DNA is TGTGCTCTTGGGGACCCGCCCGTGGGTGAACTCATCTTT.

This clone has only a few counts. The chain joins TRDV1 to TRDJ1; D call uncertain. Germline V gene data show CDR1 as TSWWSYY and CDR2 as QGS. V was trimmed by 3 bases and J by 1 base, leaving 24 bases between them. The CDR3 runs to 19 residues. The CDR3 DNA sequence: TGTGCTCTTGGGGACCGAGGTTTACCCATACTGCGCGTCACCGATAAACTCATCTTT. Residues: CALGDRGLPILRVTDKLIF.

The chain uses TRDV1 and TRDJ1; 12 bases are shared with TRDD3. This CDR3 has 23 amino acids. V was clipped by 0 bases and J by 4 bases; unmatched bases: 24. The germline V gene has CDR1 TSWWSYY and CDR2 QGS. The CDR3 coding sequence is TGTGCTCTTGGGGAACTTCTATTCCCCTTAGCGAAGACTGGGGGATACCTCAACGATAAACTCATCTTT. Its translation is CALGELLFPLAKTGGYLNDKLIF.

The rearrangement joins TRDV1 to TRDJ1; TRDD3 is a possible D gene (6 bases). CDR1 and CDR2 (germline): TSWWSYY, QGS. The V gene lost 4 bases and the J gene lost 0 bases, with 24 bases spanning the gap. This CDR3 contains 19 residues. In DNA form, the CDR3 reads TGTGCTCTTGGGGGCTATGAGGGGGAAAGCCCTTGCCACACCGATAAACTCATCTTT. Translation: CALGGYEGESPCHTDKLIF.

This chain connects TRDV1 to TRDJ1; TRDD3 agrees at 10 bases. The CDR3 is 20 amino acids. Trimming cost V 1 base and J 0 bases; bases outside gene matches: 14. Germline V gene sequence: CDR1 TSWWSYY, CDR2 QGS. The CDR3: CALGEQSYGGYLVNTDKLIF. The CDR3 DNA sequence: TGTGCTCTTGGGGAACAGTCCTATGGGGGATACTTGGTGAACACCGATAAACTCATCTTT.

This clone was recorded a few times. J is TRDJ1 and V is TRDV1; perhaps TRDD3 as D (8 bases). Germline V gene sequence: CDR1 TSWWSYY, CDR2 QGS. This CDR3 spans 21 amino acids. Trimming took off 1 base at V and 3 bases at J, with 30 bases between the two ends. The CDR3 DNA reads as TGTGCTCTTGGGGAACCGCGTTCCTACAAAGGGGATACCGGGTCGTCCGATAAACTCATCTTT. This sequence encodes CALGEPRSYKGDTGSSDKLIF.